This T cell receptor beta chain was found in a study of CD8 T cells in Susac syndrome. RNA amounts of 0.5 to 1 ug underwent reverse transcription with random hexamers. TCRdb reprocessed the immunoSEQ multiplex PCR reads via MiXCR and lists one record per CDR3 protein. The sample consists of roughly 200,000 distinct CDR3 sequences, roughly 96% of them appearing once. The sequenced sample was CD8+ T cells from PBMCs. This receptor was identified in a human donor with multiple sclerosis.

This CDR3 reads CASNPSSYNEQFF. The CDR3 DNA is TGCGCCAGCAACCCGAGCTCCTACAATGAGCAGTTCTTC. This chain connects TRBV5-1 to TRBJ2-1; no definite D call. The germline V gene has CDR1 SGHRS and CDR2 YFSETQ. The CDR3 covers 13 residues. V was shortened by 6 bases and J by 0 bases, with 7 bases between the two germline ends.